The sequence of this T cell receptor beta chain was determined in a study of blood T cells in healthy people across ages. Study-wide results and caveats: Aged donors had fewer naive CD4+ cells and lower diversity than long-lived donors. Roughly linear declines in TCR beta diversity per million T cells occurred with age.

Through a sample-barcoded 5' primer and a J-beta primer mix, a second PCR was run for about 6 to 12 cycles. Via MiXCR, TCRdb re-called the 5' RACE reads, giving one row per CDR3 protein. The sample consists of around 1.7 million distinct CDR3 sequences, roughly 28% of them appearing once. This CDR3 has 12 residues. Trimming left V 10 bases short and J 7 bases short, with 13 bases between. The germline CDR1 and CDR2 sequences are MDHEN and SYDVKM. A few counts support this clonotype. No antigen is known for it. This TCR was recovered from a woman younger than 45 in good health. The chain has TRBV28 and TRBJ1-4; maybe TRBD1 (6 bases). Sequencing used blood. The CDR3 sequence: CATRGGGEKLFF. For the CDR3, the DNA is TGTGCCACCCGAGGGGGAGGTGAAAAACTGTTTTTT.